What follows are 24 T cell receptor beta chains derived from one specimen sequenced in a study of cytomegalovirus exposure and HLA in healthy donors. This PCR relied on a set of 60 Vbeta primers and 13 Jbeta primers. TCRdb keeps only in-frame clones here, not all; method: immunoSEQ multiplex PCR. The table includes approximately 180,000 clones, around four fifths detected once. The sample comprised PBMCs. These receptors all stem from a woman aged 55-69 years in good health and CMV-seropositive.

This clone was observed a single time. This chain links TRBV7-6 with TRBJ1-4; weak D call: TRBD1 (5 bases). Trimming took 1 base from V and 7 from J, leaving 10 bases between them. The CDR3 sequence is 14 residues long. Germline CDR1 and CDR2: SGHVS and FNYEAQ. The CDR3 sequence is CASSLGQGTEKLFF. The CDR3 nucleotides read TGTGCCAGCAGCTTAGGGCAGGGCACTGAAAAACTGTTTTTT.

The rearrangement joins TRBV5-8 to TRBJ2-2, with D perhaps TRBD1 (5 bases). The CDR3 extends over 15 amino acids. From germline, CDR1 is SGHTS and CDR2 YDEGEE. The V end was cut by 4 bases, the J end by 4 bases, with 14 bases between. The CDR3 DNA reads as TGTGCCAGCAGCCCTGGGGCAGTTTTCACCGGGGAGCTGTTTTTT. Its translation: CASSPGAVFTGELFF. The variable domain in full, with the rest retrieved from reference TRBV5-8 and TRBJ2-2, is EAGVTQSPTHLIKTRGQQATLRCSPISGHTSVYWYQQALGLGLQFLLWYDEGEERNRGNFPPRFSGRQFPNYSSELNVNALELEDSALYLCASSPGAVFTGELFFGEGSRLTVL.

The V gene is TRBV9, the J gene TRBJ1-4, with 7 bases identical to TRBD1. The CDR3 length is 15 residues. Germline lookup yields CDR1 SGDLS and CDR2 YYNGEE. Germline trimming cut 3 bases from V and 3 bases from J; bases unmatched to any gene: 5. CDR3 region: CASSATGTANEKLFF. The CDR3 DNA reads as TGTGCCAGCAGCGCAACCGGGACAGCTAATGAAAAACTGTTTTTT.

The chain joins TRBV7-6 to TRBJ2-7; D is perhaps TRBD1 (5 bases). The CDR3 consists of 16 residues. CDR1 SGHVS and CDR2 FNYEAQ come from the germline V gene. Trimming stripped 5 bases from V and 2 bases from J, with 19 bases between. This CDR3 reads CASSGSPGPGPYEQYF. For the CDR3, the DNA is TGTGCCAGCAGCGGCTCCCCGGGCCCAGGGCCCTACGAGCAGTACTTC.

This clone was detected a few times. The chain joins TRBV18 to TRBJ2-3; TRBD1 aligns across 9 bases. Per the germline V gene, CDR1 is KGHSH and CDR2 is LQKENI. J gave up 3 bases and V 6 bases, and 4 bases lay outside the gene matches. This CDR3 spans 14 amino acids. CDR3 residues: CASSPTGGTDTQYF. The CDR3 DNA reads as TGTGCCAGCTCCCCGACAGGGGGGACAGATACGCAGTATTTT.

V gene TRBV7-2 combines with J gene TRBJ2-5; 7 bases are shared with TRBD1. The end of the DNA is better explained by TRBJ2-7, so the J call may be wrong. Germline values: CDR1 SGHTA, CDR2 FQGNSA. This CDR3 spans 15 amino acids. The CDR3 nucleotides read TGTGCCAGCAGCTTAGCGGGACAGCGTACCTACGAGCAGTACTTC. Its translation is CASSLAGQRTYEQYF.

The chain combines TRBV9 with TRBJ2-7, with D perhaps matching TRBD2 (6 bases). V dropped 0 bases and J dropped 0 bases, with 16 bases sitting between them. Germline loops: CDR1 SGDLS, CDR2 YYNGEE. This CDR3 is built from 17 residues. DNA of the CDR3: TGTGCCAGCAGCGTAGGTTCTAGCGCACTATTCTCCTACGAGCAGTACTTC. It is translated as CASSVGSSALFSYEQYF. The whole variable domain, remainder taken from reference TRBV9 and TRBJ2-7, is DSGVTQTPKHLITATGQRVTLRCSPRSGDLSVYWYQQSLDQGLQFLIQYYNGEERAKGNILERFSAQQFPDLHSELNLSSLELGDSALYFCASSVGSSALFSYEQYFGPGTRLTVT.

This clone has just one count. Here the CDR3 reads CASSHQGNDSPLHF. The DNA of the CDR3 is TGTGCCAGCAGCCATCAGGGAAATGATTCACCCCTCCACTTT. This chain connects TRBV5-4 to TRBJ1-6; D is possibly TRBD1 (5 bases). Trimming stripped 4 bases from V and 8 bases from J, with 13 bases between. This CDR3 has 14 residues. Germline CDR1 reads SGHNT; CDR2 reads YYREEE (reference sequence).

The CDR3 DNA reads TGTGCCAGCAGCGACCGGGACAAAAATGAAGCTTTCTTT. The encoded protein is CASSDRDKNEAFF. V gene TRBV9 combines with J gene TRBJ1-1; possibly TRBD1 for D (6 bases). Trimming removed 3 bases from V and 7 bases from J, with 13 bases in between. Germline CDR1 reads SGDLS; CDR2 reads YYNGEE. CDR3 length: 13 amino acids.

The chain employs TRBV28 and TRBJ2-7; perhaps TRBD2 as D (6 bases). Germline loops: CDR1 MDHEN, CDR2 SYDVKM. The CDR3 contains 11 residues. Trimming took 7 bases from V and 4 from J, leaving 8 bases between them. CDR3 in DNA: TGTGCCAGCATAGGGAGGTACGAGCAGTACTTC. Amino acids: CASIGRYEQYF. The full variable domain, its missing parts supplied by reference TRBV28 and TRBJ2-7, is DVKVTQSSRYLVKRTGEKVFLECVQDMDHENMFWYRQDPGLGLRLIYFSYDVKMKEKGDIPEGYSVSREKKERFSLILESASTNQTSMYLCASIGRYEQYFGPGTRLTVT.

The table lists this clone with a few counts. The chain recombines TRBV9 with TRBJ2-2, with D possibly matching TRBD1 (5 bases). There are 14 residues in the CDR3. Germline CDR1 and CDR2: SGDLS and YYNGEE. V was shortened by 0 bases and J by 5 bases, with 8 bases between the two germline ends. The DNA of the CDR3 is TGTGCCAGCAGCGTAGTGGCAGGGACCGGGGAGCTGTTTTTT. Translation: CASSVVAGTGELFF.

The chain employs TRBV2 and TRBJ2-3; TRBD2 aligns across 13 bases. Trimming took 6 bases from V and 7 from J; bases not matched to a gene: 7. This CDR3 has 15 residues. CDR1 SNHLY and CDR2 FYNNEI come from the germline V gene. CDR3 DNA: TGTGCCAGCAGCCCTAGGACTAGCGGGAGAAATACGCAGTATTTT. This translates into CASSPRTSGRNTQYF. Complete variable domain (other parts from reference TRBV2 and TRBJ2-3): EPEVTQTPSHQVTQMGQEVILRCVPISNHLYFYWYRQILGQKVEFLVSFYNNEISEKSEIFDDQFSVERPDGSNFTLKIRSTKLEDSAMYFCASSPRTSGRNTQYFGPGTRLTVL.

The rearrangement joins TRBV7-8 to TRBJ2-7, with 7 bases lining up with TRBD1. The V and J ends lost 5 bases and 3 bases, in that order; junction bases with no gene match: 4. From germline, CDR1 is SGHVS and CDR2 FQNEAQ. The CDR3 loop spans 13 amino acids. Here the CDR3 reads CASSIRQGYEQYF. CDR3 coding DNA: TGTGCCAGCAGCATTAGACAGGGCTACGAGCAGTACTTC.

The CDR3 here is CAISLGGADTQYF. In DNA form, the CDR3 reads TGTGCCATCAGCCTTGGGGGGGCAGATACGCAGTATTTT. V is TRBV10-3 and J is TRBJ2-3; 7 bases fit TRBD2. Germline CDR1 is ENHRY and CDR2 is SYGVKD. The CDR3 covers 13 residues. The V and J ends lost 6 bases and 4 bases, in that order; junction bases with no gene match: 4.

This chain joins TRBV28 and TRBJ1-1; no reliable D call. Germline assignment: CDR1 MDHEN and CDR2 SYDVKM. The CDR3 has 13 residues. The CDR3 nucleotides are TGTGCTACCGGAGGGAGGAGACCGACTGAAGCTTTCTTT. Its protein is CATGGRRPTEAFF.

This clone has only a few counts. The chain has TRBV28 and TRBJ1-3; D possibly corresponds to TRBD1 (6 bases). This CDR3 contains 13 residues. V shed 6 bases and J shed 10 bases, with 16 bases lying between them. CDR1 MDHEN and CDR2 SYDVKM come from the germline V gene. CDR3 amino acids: CASSSGQPGTIYF. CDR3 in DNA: TGTGCCAGCAGCTCTGGACAGCCCGGGACCATATATTTT.

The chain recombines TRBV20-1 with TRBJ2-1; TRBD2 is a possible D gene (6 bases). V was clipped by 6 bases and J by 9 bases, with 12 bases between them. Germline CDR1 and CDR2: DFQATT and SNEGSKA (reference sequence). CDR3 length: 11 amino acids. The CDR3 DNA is TGCAGTGCAGAAACAGCGGGTGAGCAGTTCTTC. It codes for CSAETAGEQFF.

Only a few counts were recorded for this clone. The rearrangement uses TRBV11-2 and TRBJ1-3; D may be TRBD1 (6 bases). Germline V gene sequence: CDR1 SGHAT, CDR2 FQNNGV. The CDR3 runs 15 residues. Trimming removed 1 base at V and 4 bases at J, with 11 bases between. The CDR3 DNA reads TGTGCCAGCAGCTTAGGGGCAGGGGTCGGAAACACCATATATTTT. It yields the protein CASSLGAGVGNTIYF.

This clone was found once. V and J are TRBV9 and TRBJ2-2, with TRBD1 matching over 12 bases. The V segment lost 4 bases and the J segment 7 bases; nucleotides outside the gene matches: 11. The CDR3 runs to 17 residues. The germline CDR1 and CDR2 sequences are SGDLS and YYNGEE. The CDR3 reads CASSPRAGQGADGELFF. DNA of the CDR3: TGTGCCAGCAGCCCAAGAGCGGGACAGGGGGCCGACGGGGAGCTGTTTTTT. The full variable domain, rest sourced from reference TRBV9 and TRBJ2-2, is DSGVTQTPKHLITATGQRVTLRCSPRSGDLSVYWYQQSLDQGLQFLIQYYNGEERAKGNILERFSAQQFPDLHSELNLSSLELGDSALYFCASSPRAGQGADGELFFGEGSRLTVL.

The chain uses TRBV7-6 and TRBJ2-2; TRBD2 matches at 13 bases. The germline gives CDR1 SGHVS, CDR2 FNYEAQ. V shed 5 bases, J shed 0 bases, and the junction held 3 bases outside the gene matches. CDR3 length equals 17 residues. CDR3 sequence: CASSGLAGATNTGELFF. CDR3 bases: TGTGCCAGCAGCGGACTAGCGGGGGCGACGAACACCGGGGAGCTGTTTTTT.

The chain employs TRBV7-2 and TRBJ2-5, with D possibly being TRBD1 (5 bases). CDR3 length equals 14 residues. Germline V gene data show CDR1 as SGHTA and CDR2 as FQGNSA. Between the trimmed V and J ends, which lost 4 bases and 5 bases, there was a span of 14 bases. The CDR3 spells CASSSPRSGETQYF. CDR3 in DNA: TGTGCCAGCAGCTCCCCTCGATCAGGGGAGACCCAGTACTTC.

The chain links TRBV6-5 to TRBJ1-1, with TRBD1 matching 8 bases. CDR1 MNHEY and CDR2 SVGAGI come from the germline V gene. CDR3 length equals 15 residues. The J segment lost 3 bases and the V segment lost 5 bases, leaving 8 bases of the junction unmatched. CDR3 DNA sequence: TGTGCCAGCAGTAAAAAGACAGGGGTGGACACTGAAGCTTTCTTT. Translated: CASSKKTGVDTEAFF.

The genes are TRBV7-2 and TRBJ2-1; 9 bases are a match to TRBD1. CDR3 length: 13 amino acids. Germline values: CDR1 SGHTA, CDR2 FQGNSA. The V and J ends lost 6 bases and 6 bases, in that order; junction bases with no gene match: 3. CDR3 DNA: TGTGCCAGCAGACAGGGGGCAGGCAATGAGCAGTTCTTC. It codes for CASRQGAGNEQFF. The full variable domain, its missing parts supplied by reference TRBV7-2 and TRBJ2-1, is GAGVSQSPSNKVTEKGKDVELRCDPISGHTALYWYRQSLGQGLEFLIYFQGNSAPDKSGLPSDRFSAERTGGSVSTLTIQRTQQEDSAVYLCASRQGAGNEQFFGPGTRLTVL.

The CDR3 region is CASAIRGYGYTF. The CDR3 DNA reads TGTGCCAGCGCCATTCGGGGGTATGGCTACACCTTC. V gene TRBV27 combines with J gene TRBJ1-2, with D maybe TRBD1 (5 bases). CDR3 length: 12 amino acids. V was shortened by 8 bases and J by 5 bases, with 12 bases between the two germline ends. In germline, CDR1 is MNHEY, CDR2 SMNVEV (reference sequence).